In its sample, the clone carrying this T cell receptor (beta chain) was seen many times. TCRdb analysed the RACE reads with MiXCR anew, one entry per CDR3 protein. Of fewer than 130,000 distinct CDR3 sequences in the sample, roughly 9.6% are singletons; the top ten hold 3% to 4.5%. This sample was taken from a study of human T cells and chemical hapten exposure. The CDR3 sequence is 15 residues long. Germline CDR1 reads MDHEN; CDR2 reads SYDVKM. Trimming stripped 6 bases from V and 6 bases from J, with 17 bases between. Time point of the sample: patch test 1, 2 weeks after DPC sensitization. The treatment here: therapeutic diphenylcyclopropenone sensitization with weekly scalp DPC.

The source of this sequence is a woman in her thirties or forties with alopecia areata. Some clones in this sample may be carry-over from other donors' samples. The starting material was whole blood, obtained in connection with sensitization to the hapten diphenylcyclopropenone (DPC). V gene TRBV28 combines with J gene TRBJ1-4; tentative D call: TRBD1 (6 bases). The CDR3 here is CASRVQGGGYEKLFF. CDR3 sequence (DNA): TGTGCCAGCAGGGTACAGGGTGGGGGCTATGAAAAACTGTTTTTT.